The clone carrying this T cell receptor (beta chain) has just one count. Its antigen remains unidentified. The sequenced target, TCR beta, came from blood CD8+ and CD4+ T cells. Multiple sclerosis controls were treatment-naive patients with stable or active relapsing-remitting disease. An amount of RNA that ranged from roughly 0.5 to 1 ug was reverse transcribed with random hexamers. The immunoSEQ assay covered 54 Vbeta and 13 Jbeta segments for CDR3. TCRdb itself ran the immunoSEQ multiplex PCR reads through MiXCR, one entry per CDR3 protein. Of 250,000 to 300,000 distinct CDR3 sequences in the sample, about 88% were seen once. This record belongs to a study of CD8 T cells in Susac syndrome. The germline V gene encodes CDR1 SGHDN and CDR2 FVKESK. Trimming took off 1 base at V and 7 bases at J, with 10 bases between the two ends. The CDR3 has 13 amino acids. Study results and limitations: An acknowledgment was made by the study that its TCR sequencing and HLA analysis involved relatively few individuals.

The J gene is TRBJ2-5, the V gene TRBV14; D unresolved. The sequence was collected from a human donor with multiple sclerosis. Sequencing was carried out using CD8+ T cells from PBMCs. The CDR3 protein is CASSQVGVGTQYF. CDR3 DNA: TGTGCCAGCAGCCAAGTTGGGGTGGGGACCCAGTACTTC.